The sequence of this TCR beta chain was determined in a study of control samples from healthy donors and cancer patients. CDR3 length: 15 amino acids. Trimming removed 4 bases at V and 5 bases at J, with 18 bases between. Germline loops: CDR1 SGHRS, CDR2 YFSETQ. The assay was immunoSEQ multiplex PCR, and TCRdb's table has in-frame clones only and misses some. This sample has roughly 130,000 clones, with just under 95% found just once. The V and J genes are TRBV5-1 and TRBJ1-2; D is perhaps TRBD1 (6 bases). This receptor was taken from a man in his fifties or sixties with colorectal cancer. The sample consisted of PBMCs. Here the CDR3 reads CASSPTDRLSYGYTF. For the CDR3, the DNA is TGCGCCAGCAGCCCGACAGACAGGTTAAGTTATGGCTACACCTTC.